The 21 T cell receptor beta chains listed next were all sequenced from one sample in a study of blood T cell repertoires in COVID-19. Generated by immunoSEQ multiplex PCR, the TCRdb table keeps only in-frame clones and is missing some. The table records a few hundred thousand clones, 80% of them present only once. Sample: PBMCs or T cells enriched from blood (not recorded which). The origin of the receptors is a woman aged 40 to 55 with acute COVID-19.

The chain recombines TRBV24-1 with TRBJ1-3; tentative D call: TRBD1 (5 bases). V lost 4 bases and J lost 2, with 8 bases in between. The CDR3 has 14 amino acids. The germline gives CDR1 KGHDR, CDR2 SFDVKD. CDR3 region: CATSEGGTGNTIYF. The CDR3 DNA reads TGTGCCACCAGTGAGGGGGGAACTGGAAACACCATATATTTT.

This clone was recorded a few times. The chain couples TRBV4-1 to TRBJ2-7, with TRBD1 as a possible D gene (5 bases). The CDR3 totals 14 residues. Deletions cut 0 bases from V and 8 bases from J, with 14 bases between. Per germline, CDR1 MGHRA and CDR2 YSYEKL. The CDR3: CASSQDLGQYQQYF. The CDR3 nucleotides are TGCGCCAGCAGCCAAGATCTGGGGCAATATCAGCAGTACTTC.

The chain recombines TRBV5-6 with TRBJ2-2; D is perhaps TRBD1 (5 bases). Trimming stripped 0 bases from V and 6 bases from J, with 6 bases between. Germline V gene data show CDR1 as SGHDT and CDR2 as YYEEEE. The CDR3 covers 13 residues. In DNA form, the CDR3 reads TGTGCCAGCAGCTTGGGGACACCCGGGGAGCTGTTTTTT. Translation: CASSLGTPGELFF.

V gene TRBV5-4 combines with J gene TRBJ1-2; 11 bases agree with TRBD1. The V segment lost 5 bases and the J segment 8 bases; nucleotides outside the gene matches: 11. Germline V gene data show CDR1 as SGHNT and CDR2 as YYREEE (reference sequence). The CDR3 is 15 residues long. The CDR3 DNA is TGTGCCAGCAGTTTGAGGACAGGGGGCGCGGTAGGCTACACCTTC. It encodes CASSLRTGGAVGYTF.

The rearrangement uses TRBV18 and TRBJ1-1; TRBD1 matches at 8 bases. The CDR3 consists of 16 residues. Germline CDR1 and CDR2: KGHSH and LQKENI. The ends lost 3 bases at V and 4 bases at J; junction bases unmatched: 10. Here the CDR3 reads CASSPLAGTGLTEAFF. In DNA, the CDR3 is TGTGCCAGCTCACCTCTCGCCGGGACAGGCCTCACTGAAGCTTTCTTT.

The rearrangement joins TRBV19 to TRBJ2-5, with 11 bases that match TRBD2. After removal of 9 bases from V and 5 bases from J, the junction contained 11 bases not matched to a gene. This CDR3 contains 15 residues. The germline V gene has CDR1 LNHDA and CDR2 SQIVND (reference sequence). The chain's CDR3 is CASASGTSGYETQYF. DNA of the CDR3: TGTGCCAGCGCTTCCGGGACTAGCGGTTACGAGACCCAGTACTTC.

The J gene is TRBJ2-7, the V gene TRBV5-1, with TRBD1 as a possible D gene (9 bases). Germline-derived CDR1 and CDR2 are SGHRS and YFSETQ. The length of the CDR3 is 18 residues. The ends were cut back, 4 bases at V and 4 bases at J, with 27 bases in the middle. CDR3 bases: TGCGCCAGCAGCCCGGGACTAGGACGGGGACAGGGAAAGTACGAGCAGTACTTC. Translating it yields CASSPGLGRGQGKYEQYF.

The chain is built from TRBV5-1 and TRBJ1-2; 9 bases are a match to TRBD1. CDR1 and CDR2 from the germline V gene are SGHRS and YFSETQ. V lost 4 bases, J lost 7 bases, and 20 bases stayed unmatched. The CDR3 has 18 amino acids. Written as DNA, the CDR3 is TGCGCCAGCAGCCAGTCAGGACAGGGGCCTCGATTTGCTGGTGGCTACACCTTC. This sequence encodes CASSQSGQGPRFAGGYTF.

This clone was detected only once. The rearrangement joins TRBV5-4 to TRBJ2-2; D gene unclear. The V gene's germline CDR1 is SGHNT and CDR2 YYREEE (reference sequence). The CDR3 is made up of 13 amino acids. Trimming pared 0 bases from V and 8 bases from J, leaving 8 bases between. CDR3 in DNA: TGTGCCAGCAGCTTGGACCCTACGGGGGAGCTGTTTTTT. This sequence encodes CASSLDPTGELFF.

In DNA form, the CDR3 reads TGTGCCAGCAGGAATCATGAGGGAACAGATACGCAGTATTTT. It translates to CASRNHEGTDTQYF. The rearrangement joins TRBV2 to TRBJ2-3; perhaps TRBD2 as D (5 bases). The CDR3 contains 14 residues. Between the trimmed V and J ends, which lost 6 bases and 3 bases, there was a span of 13 bases. CDR1 is SNHLY, CDR2 FYNNEI, per germline.

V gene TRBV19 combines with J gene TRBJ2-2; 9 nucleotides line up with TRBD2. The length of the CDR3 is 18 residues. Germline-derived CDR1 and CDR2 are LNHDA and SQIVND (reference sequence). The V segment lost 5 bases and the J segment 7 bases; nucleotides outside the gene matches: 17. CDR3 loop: CASSRGLAGVNKGGELFF. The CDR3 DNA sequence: TGTGCCAGTAGTCGGGGGTTAGCGGGGGTGAACAAGGGCGGGGAGCTGTTTTTT.

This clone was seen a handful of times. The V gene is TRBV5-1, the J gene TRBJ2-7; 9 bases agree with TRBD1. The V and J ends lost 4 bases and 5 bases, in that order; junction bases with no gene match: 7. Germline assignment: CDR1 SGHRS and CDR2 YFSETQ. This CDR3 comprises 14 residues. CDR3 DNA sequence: TGCGCCAGCAGCCTTGGGACAGGGAGTAACGAGCAGTACTTC. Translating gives CASSLGTGSNEQYF.

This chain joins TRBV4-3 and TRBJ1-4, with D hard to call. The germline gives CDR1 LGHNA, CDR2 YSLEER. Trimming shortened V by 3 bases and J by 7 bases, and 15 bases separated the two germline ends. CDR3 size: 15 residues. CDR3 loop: CASSQFGGPTEKLFF. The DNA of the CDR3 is TGCGCCAGCAGCCAGTTTGGAGGCCCTACTGAAAAACTGTTTTTT.

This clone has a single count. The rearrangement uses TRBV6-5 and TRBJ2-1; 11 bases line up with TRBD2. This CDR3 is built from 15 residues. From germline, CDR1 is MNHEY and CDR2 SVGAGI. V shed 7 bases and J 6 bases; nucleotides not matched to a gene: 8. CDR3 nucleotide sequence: TGTGCCAGCACCGTAGGACTAGCGGGCCCCAATGAGCAGTTCTTC. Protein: CASTVGLAGPNEQFF.

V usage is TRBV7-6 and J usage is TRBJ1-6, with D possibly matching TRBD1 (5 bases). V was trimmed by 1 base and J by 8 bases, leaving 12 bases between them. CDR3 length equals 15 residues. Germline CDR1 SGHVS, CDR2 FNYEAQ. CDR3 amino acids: CASSLEAGRHSPLHF. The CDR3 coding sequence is TGTGCCAGCAGCTTAGAGGCAGGGCGGCATTCACCCCTCCACTTT.

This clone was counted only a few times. As DNA, the CDR3 is TGTGCCAGCAGCGGACAGGGGAACACCGGGGAGCTGTTTTTT. Its protein product is CASSGQGNTGELFF. The chain couples TRBV9 to TRBJ2-2, with TRBD1 identical over 7 bases. The CDR3 sequence is 14 residues long. Per the germline V gene, CDR1 is SGDLS and CDR2 is YYNGEE. The V and J ends lost 3 bases and 1 base, in that order; junction bases with no gene match: 0.

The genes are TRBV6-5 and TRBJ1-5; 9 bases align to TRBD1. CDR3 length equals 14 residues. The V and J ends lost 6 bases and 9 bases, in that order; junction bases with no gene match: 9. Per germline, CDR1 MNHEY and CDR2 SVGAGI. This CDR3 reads CASRPTGGQAPQHF. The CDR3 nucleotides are TGTGCCAGCAGACCGACAGGGGGTCAGGCGCCCCAGCATTTT.

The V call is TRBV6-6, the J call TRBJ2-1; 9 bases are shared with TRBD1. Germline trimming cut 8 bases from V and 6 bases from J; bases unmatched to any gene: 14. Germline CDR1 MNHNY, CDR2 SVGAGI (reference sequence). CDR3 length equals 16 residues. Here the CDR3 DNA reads TGTGCCAGCTGTCGCTCGACAGGGGGAATTTCCAATGAGCAGTTCTTC. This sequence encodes CASCRSTGGISNEQFF.

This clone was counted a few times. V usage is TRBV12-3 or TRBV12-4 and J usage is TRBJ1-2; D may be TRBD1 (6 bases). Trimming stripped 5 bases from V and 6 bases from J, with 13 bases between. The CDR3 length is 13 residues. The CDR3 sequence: CASSPPGGDGYTF. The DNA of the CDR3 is TGTGCCAGCAGTCCTCCTGGGGGCGATGGCTACACCTTC.

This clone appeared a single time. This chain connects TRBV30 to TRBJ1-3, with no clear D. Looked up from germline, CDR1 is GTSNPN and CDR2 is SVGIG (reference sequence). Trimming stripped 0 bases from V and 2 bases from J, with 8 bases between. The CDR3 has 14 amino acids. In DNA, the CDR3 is TGTGCCTGGAGTGTTGGGAGACCTGGAAACACCATATATTTT. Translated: CAWSVGRPGNTIYF.

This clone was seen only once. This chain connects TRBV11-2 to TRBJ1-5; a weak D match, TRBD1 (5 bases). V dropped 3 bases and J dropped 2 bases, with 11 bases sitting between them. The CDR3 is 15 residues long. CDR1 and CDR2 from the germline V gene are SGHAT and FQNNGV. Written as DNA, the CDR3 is TGTGCCAGCAGCTTGGGGGGGTTTGGCAATCAGCCCCAGCATTTT. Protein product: CASSLGGFGNQPQHF.